Many counts were recorded for the clone carrying this TCR beta chain. Its matching antigen is unknown. The sample belongs to a study of T cells after yellow fever vaccination. Broader study findings: The secondary T-cell response peaked on day 5, not day 15, but was weaker. Highly abundant clonotypes carried over from the bulk population could end up in FACS-sorted repertoires as contaminants.

V dropped 1 base and J dropped 1 base, with 12 bases sitting between them. This CDR3 is 16 amino acids long. Looked up from germline, CDR1 is SGHVS and CDR2 is FQNEAQ. The authors made TCR cDNA by 5'RACE template switching, adding a universal primer site and UMIs. From the 5' RACE reads, TCRdb called clonotypes with MiXCR, one entry per CDR3 protein. The data show hundreds of thousands of distinct CDR3 sequences, with 6.2% seen just once and approximately 16% held by the top ten. The genes are TRBV7-8 and TRBJ2-3; D gene unclear. The specimen comprised PBMCs, sampled 5 days after the yellow fever booster vaccination. The sequence was obtained from a man between 25 and 39 years old who received the YFV17D yellow fever vaccine. CDR3 protein: CASSLGARGGTDTQYF. CDR3 DNA sequence: TGTGCCAGCAGCTTAGGCGCCAGAGGCGGCACAGATACGCAGTATTTT.